Included here is one T cell receptor (beta chain) sequence, with context. Its specificity is not known. The CDR3 runs 15 residues. The germline V gene encodes CDR1 SGHRS and CDR2 YFSETQ. With 4 bases removed from V and 4 bases from J, the gap between germline ends came to 16 bases. Donors were systemically healthy Caucasian individuals from Russia aged 6 to 90 years. Per-sample PBMC isolation yielded at least 7 million cells. The sample belongs to a study of blood T cells in healthy people across ages. General study results and limits: Any changes in expanded clonotypes were possibly confounded, as donor CMV status remained unknown. It was held that diversity estimates obtained from one million T cells represented underestimates.

Primers used in a second PCR of roughly 6 to 11 cycles were a sample-barcoded 5' primer and a J-beta primer mix. MiXCR, run by TCRdb on the 5' RACE reads, gives a single entry per CDR3 protein. The data contain nearly 1 million distinct CDR3 sequences, around 54% of them singletons. The source of this sequence is a woman in her fifties or sixties in good health. Sequencing was performed on blood. The chain couples TRBV5-1 to TRBJ2-3, with D possibly matching TRBD2 (7 bases). CDR3 loop: CASSVEGGGPDTQYF. The CDR3 DNA reads TGCGCCAGCAGCGTCGAGGGGGGGGGTCCAGATACGCAGTATTTT. The full variable domain, with the rest looked up from reference TRBV5-1 and TRBJ2-3, is KAGVTQTPRYLIKTRGQQVTLSCSPISGHRSVSWYQQTPGQGLQFLFEYFSETQRNKGNFPGRFSGRQFSNSRSEMNVSTLELGDSALYLCASSVEGGGPDTQYFGPGTRLTVL.